This T cell receptor beta chain is from a study of cytomegalovirus exposure and HLA in healthy donors. The repertoire was sequenced with immunoSEQ multiplex PCR; TCRdb's copy has only in-frame clones and lacks some. The table records around 200,000 clones, about four fifths of them present only once. CDR1 is KGHSH and CDR2 is LQKENI in the germline V gene. This CDR3 is 14 amino acids long. Between the trimmed V and J ends, which lost 5 bases and 1 base, there was a span of 11 bases. The sequencing input was PBMCs. The chain has TRBV18 and TRBJ1-1, with D perhaps matching TRBD1 (6 bases). The TCR was taken from a woman under 30 in good health and CMV-seropositive. The CDR3 loop reads CASSGKQGNTEAFF. The DNA for the CDR3 is TGTGCCAGCTCAGGAAAACAGGGGAACACTGAAGCTTTCTTT.